The 27 T cell receptor beta chains presented below share a single source sample, sequenced in a study of T cell changes during pregnancy in multiple sclerosis. Libraries were prepared by immunoSEQ multiplex PCR; TCRdb keeps only in-frame clonotypes and omits some of them. The sample lists about 38,000 clones; approximately 90% were seen once. The sequencing here drew on CD8+ T cells from peripheral blood mononuclear cells, taken in the third trimester of pregnancy. The origin of the receptors is a female donor with multiple sclerosis, enrolled in a pregnancy study.

The chain couples TRBV19 to TRBJ1-2, with D perhaps matching TRBD1 (6 bases). Between the trimmed V and J ends, which lost 3 bases and 5 bases, there was a span of 7 bases. CDR3 size: 12 residues. Germline lookup yields CDR1 LNHDA and CDR2 SQIVND (reference sequence). The CDR3 is CASSMDSYGYTF. In DNA, the CDR3 is TGTGCCAGTAGTATGGACAGTTATGGCTACACCTTC.

The chain couples TRBV9 to TRBJ2-7; the D gene is possibly TRBD2 (6 bases). V was cut by 0 bases and J by 9 bases, with 13 bases left in between. The CDR3 is 13 residues long. CDR1 and CDR2 from the germline V gene are SGDLS and YYNGEE. For the CDR3, the DNA is TGTGCCAGCAGCGTAGGAGGAGGGGATCGGCAGTACTTC. Its protein is CASSVGGGDRQYF.

This chain uses TRBV21-1 with TRBJ1-6. TRBV21-1 is classified as a pseudogene. This CDR3 is built from 15 residues. This chain's CDR3 is CASSKHREDNSPLHF. The CDR3 coding sequence is TGTGCCAGCAGCAAACACCGGGAGGATAATTCACCCCTCCACTTT.

V is TRBV4-3 and J is TRBJ2-6; the D gene is possibly TRBD2 (5 bases). CDR3 length: 16 residues. Germline V gives CDR1 LGHNA, CDR2 YSLEER. V was clipped by 0 bases and J by 0 bases, with 6 bases between them. The CDR3 DNA reads TGCGCCAGCAGCCAAGAGGCGGGCTCTGGGGCCAACGTCCTGACTTTC. It encodes CASSQEAGSGANVLTF.

This clone was observed a handful of times. The chain carries TRBV27 and TRBJ1-5; D is unclear. The CDR3 is 12 residues long. Trimming left V 6 bases short and J 4 bases short, with 7 bases between. The germline gives CDR1 MNHEY, CDR2 SMNVEV (reference sequence). This CDR3 is CASRIGNQPQHF. As DNA, the CDR3 is TGTGCCAGCAGAATCGGGAATCAGCCCCAGCATTTT.

This clone was observed once. The V call is TRBV25-1, the J call TRBJ2-7; D remains ambiguous. The CDR3 length is 13 residues. V lost 7 bases and J lost 0, with 10 bases in between. The V gene's germline CDR1 is MGHDK and CDR2 SYGVNS. In DNA, the CDR3 is TGTGCCAGCACCGAGCTCTTCTCCTACGAGCAGTACTTC. This gives the protein CASTELFSYEQYF.

V and J are TRBV7-9 and TRBJ1-2; the match to TRBD1 covers 7 bases. Trimming took 5 bases from V and 2 from J; bases not matched to a gene: 11. CDR1 SEHNR and CDR2 FQNEAQ come from the germline V gene (reference sequence). This CDR3 comprises 16 residues. The CDR3 DNA reads TGTGCCAGCAGCACCCCCCCAGGGGGACCCAACTATGGCTACACCTTC. Amino acids: CASSTPPGGPNYGYTF. Looking up the rest from reference TRBV7-9 and TRBJ1-2 gives the full variable domain: DTGVSQNPRHKITKRGQNVTFRCDPISEHNRLYWYRQTLGQGPEFLTYFQNEAQLEKSRLLSDRFSAERPKGSFSTLEIQRTEQGDSAMYLCASSTPPGGPNYGYTFGSGTRLTVV.

The rearrangement joins TRBV19 to TRBJ1-2; the D is unclear. Germline assignment: CDR1 LNHDA and CDR2 SQIVND (reference sequence). CDR3 size: 15 residues. Trimming removed 5 bases at V and 4 bases at J, with 17 bases between. As DNA, the CDR3 is TGTGCCAGTAGTTTCTGGGCTCTCGGGGTCTATGGCTACACCTTC. Its translation is CASSFWALGVYGYTF.

V is TRBV11-2 and J is TRBJ1-1; D perhaps matches TRBD1 (5 bases). From germline, CDR1 is SGHAT and CDR2 FQNNGV. The CDR3 runs 14 residues. V shed 1 base and J shed 4 bases, with 10 bases lying between them. The CDR3 sequence: CASSLVGGGTEAFF. The DNA of the CDR3 is TGTGCCAGCAGCTTAGTAGGCGGGGGCACTGAAGCTTTCTTT. Full variable domain (remainder filled in from reference TRBV11-2 and TRBJ1-1): EAGVAQSPRYKIIEKRQSVAFWCNPISGHATLYWYQQILGQGPKLLIQFQNNGVVDDSQLPKDRFSAERLKGVDSTLKIQPAKLEDSAVYLCASSLVGGGTEAFFGQGTRLTVV.

The chain has TRBV19 and TRBJ2-1; a weak D match, TRBD2 (6 bases). The V gene lost 6 bases and the J gene lost 3 bases, with 12 bases spanning the gap. Germline loops: CDR1 LNHDA, CDR2 SQIVND (reference sequence). The CDR3 spans 14 residues. CDR3 DNA sequence: TGTGCCAGTAGCCCCCCCGGGAGCTACAATGAGCAGTTCTTC. It translates to CASSPPGSYNEQFF.

V usage is TRBV6-1 and J usage is TRBJ1-1; D uncertain. This CDR3 region has 14 residues. V was pared by 6 bases and J by 4 bases, with 15 bases between. Germline V CDR1 and CDR2: MNHNS, SASEGT. CDR3 protein: CASRNQRGITEAFF. The CDR3 DNA reads TGTGCCAGCAGGAACCAACGAGGGATCACTGAAGCTTTCTTT.

The chain is built from TRBV7-9 and TRBJ1-4; 8 bases fit TRBD1. The CDR3 runs to 14 residues. V was clipped by 5 bases and J by 8 bases; unmatched bases: 7. CDR1 and CDR2 (germline): SEHNR, FQNEAQ (reference sequence). The CDR3, as DNA: TGTGCCAGCAGCATCGGACAGGGCCGGGAAAAACTGTTTTTT. Its protein product is CASSIGQGREKLFF.

The chain carries TRBV27 and TRBJ2-1; 9 bases align to TRBD1. In germline, CDR1 is MNHEY, CDR2 SMNVEV (reference sequence). This CDR3 region has 14 residues. With 4 bases clipped from V and 10 bases from J, the junction kept 8 bases outside the gene matches. The CDR3 spells CASSSTGTGYEQFF. Here the CDR3 DNA reads TGTGCCAGCAGTTCCACCGGGACAGGGTACGAGCAGTTCTTC.

The rearrangement uses TRBV4-3 and TRBJ1-5; no firm D call. Germline loops: CDR1 LGHNA, CDR2 YSLEER. The CDR3 sequence is 15 residues long. V lost 0 bases, J lost 5 bases, and 11 bases lay in between. The DNA for the CDR3 is TGCGCCAGCAGCCAAGACGGGGAGTCGGATCAGCCCCAGCATTTT. It encodes CASSQDGESDQPQHF.

V usage is TRBV11-2 and J usage is TRBJ1-1, with a possible D match to TRBD1 (6 bases). Germline V gene sequence: CDR1 SGHAT, CDR2 FQNNGV. Deletions cut 0 bases from V and 1 base from J, with 21 bases between. The CDR3 spans 19 residues. The CDR3 here is CASSLDRYREGVWNTEAFF. The CDR3 region has the DNA TGTGCCAGCAGCTTAGATCGTTACAGGGAAGGAGTTTGGAACACTGAAGCTTTCTTT.

The chain links TRBV9 to TRBJ1-1; D is perhaps TRBD1 (5 bases). Germline V gene sequence: CDR1 SGDLS, CDR2 YYNGEE. Trimming removed 3 bases at V and 1 base at J, with 13 bases between. The CDR3 sequence is 15 residues long. For the CDR3, the DNA is TGTGCCAGCAGCGACACTTTAGACAGGAACACTGAAGCTTTCTTT. It encodes CASSDTLDRNTEAFF.

The chain joins TRBV5-6 to TRBJ1-2; 7 bases match TRBD1. Germline V lookup: CDR1 SGHDT, CDR2 YYEEEE. This CDR3 spans 15 amino acids. J was trimmed by 4 bases and V by 4 bases; bases with no gene match: 10. CDR3 in DNA: TGTGCCAGCAGCCCCGACAGGGCCCTTATCTATGGCTACACCTTC. This sequence encodes CASSPDRALIYGYTF.

The rearrangement joins TRBV28 to TRBJ1-1, with D maybe TRBD1 (5 bases). Between the trimmed V and J ends, which lost 7 bases and 9 bases, there was a span of 21 bases. Germline assignment: CDR1 MDHEN and CDR2 SYDVKM. The length of the CDR3 is 14 residues. The DNA for the CDR3 is TGTGCCAGCAACGTAGGGGCAGGTTGGCCAAAAGCTTTCTTT. It specifies CASNVGAGWPKAFF. Full variable domain (rest looked up from reference TRBV28 and TRBJ1-1): DVKVTQSSRYLVKRTGEKVFLECVQDMDHENMFWYRQDPGLGLRLIYFSYDVKMKEKGDIPEGYSVSREKKERFSLILESASTNQTSMYLCASNVGAGWPKAFFGQGTRLTVV.

J is TRBJ1-3 and V is TRBV9; D is unclear. Germline lookup yields CDR1 SGDLS and CDR2 YYNGEE. The CDR3 is 15 amino acids. Trimming took off 5 bases at V and 0 bases at J, with 12 bases between the two ends. The CDR3 here is CASRPLPGSGNTIYF. The CDR3 nucleotides are TGTGCCAGCAGACCCCTCCCGGGCTCTGGAAACACCATATATTTT.

This chain joins TRBV2 and TRBJ1-1, with D hard to call. Trimming left V 6 bases short and J 0 bases short, with 8 bases between. Germline V gene sequence: CDR1 SNHLY, CDR2 FYNNEI. CDR3 size: 13 residues. Written as DNA, the CDR3 is TGTGCCAGCAGGGGGAGGATGAACACTGAAGCTTTCTTT. This codes for CASRGRMNTEAFF.

This clone was observed a single time. This chain links TRBV7-9 with TRBJ2-7, with D hard to call. Per the germline V gene, CDR1 is SEHNR and CDR2 is FQNEAQ (reference sequence). This CDR3 is 11 amino acids long. The V gene lost 4 bases and the J gene lost 4 bases, with 5 bases spanning the gap. CDR3 loop: CASSSQYEQYF. Here the CDR3 DNA reads TGTGCCAGCAGCTCCCAATACGAGCAGTACTTC.

The J gene is TRBJ2-3, the V gene TRBV14; 8 bases map to TRBD2. The CDR3 runs to 20 residues. After removal of 1 base from V and 5 bases from J, the junction contained 20 bases not matched to a gene. CDR1 and CDR2 from the germline V gene are SGHDN and FVKESK. Here the CDR3 reads CASSQGARAGAPFWLDTQYF. For the CDR3, the DNA is TGTGCCAGCAGCCAAGGTGCCCGAGCGGGGGCCCCTTTTTGGTTAGATACGCAGTATTTT. The entire variable domain, with the rest obtained from reference TRBV14 and TRBJ2-3, is as follows: EAGVTQFPSHSVIEKGQTVTLRCDPISGHDNLYWYRRVMGKEIKFLLHFVKESKQDESGMPNNRFLAERTGGTYSTLKVQPAELEDSGVYFCASSQGARAGAPFWLDTQYFGPGTRLTVL.

This sequence joins TRBV7-9 and TRBJ1-1; TRBD1 matches 7 bases. The ends lost 5 bases at V and 3 bases at J; junction bases unmatched: 9. The germline V gene has CDR1 SEHNR and CDR2 FQNEAQ (reference sequence). CDR3 length: 15 amino acids. The CDR3 DNA sequence: TGTGCCAGCAGCCCCTACGAGGGGGCGGACACTGAAGCTTTCTTT. This sequence encodes CASSPYEGADTEAFF.

The rearrangement uses TRBV2 and TRBJ2-1; D is unresolved. CDR3 length: 14 amino acids. V was shortened by 2 bases and J by 7 bases, with 12 bases between the two germline ends. Germline assignment: CDR1 SNHLY and CDR2 FYNNEI. The CDR3 DNA reads TGTGCCAGCAGTGAACGACTCTTAGTGAATGAGCAGTTCTTC. Residues: CASSERLLVNEQFF.

Concerning this clone: A much more abundant neighbour one base away suggests this may be a read error. The CDR3 sequence: CASSEGGATDTQYF. The CDR3 nucleotides read TGTGCCAGCAGTGAAGGGGGGGCCACAGATACGCAGTATTTT. This rearrangement joins TRBV6-4 to TRBJ2-3, with D maybe TRBD2 (7 bases). The CDR3 sequence is 14 residues long. Germline CDR1 MRHNA, CDR2 SNTAGT. Trimming cost V 3 bases and J 2 bases, with 9 bases left between them.

CDR3 in DNA: TGTGCCAGCATTATACAGGGGGCGCACAATAATGAGCAGTTCTTC. It translates to CASIIQGAHNNEQFF. The genes are TRBV2 and TRBJ2-1, with 9 bases matching TRBD1. Germline V CDR1 and CDR2: SNHLY, FYNNEI. The CDR3 spans 15 residues. V was clipped by 7 bases and J by 7 bases; unmatched bases: 11.

The count of this clone is one. This rearrangement joins TRBV5-5 to TRBJ2-5; 7 nucleotides line up with TRBD1. The V and J ends lost 0 bases and 5 bases, in that order; junction bases with no gene match: 10. This CDR3 comprises 16 residues. Germline V gives CDR1 SGHKS, CDR2 YYEKEE (reference sequence). CDR3 DNA: TGTGCCAGCAGCTTGGGGGCGACAGGGTTCGACGAGACCCAGTACTTC. This translates into CASSLGATGFDETQYF.